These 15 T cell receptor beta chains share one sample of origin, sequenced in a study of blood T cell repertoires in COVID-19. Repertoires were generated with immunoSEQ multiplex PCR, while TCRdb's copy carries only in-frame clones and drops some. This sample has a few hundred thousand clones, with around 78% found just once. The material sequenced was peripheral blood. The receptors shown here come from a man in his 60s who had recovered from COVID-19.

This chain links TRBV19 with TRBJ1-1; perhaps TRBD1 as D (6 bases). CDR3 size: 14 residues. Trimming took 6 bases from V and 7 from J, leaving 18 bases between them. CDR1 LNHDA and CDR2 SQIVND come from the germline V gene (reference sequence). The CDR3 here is CASSGDRIPGEAFF. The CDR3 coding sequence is TGTGCCAGTAGCGGTGACAGGATTCCGGGTGAAGCTTTCTTT.

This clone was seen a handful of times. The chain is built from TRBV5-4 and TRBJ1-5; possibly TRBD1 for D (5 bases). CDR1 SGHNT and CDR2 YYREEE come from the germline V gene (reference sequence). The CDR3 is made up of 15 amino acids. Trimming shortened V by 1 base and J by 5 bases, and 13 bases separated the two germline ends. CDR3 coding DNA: TGTGCCAGCAGCTTGACAGGTGGCTCATATCAGCCCCAGCATTTT. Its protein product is CASSLTGGSYQPQHF.

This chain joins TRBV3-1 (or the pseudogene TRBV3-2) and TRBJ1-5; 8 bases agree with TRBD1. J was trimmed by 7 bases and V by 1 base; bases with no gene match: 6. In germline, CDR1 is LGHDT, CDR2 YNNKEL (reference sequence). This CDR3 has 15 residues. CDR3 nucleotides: TGTGCCAGCAGCCAAGGGGAGAACAGGGGGCAGCCCCAGCATTTT. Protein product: CASSQGENRGQPQHF.

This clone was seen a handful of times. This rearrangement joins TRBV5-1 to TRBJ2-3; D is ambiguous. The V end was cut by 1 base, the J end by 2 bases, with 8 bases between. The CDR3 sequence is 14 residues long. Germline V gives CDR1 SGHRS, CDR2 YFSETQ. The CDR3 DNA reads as TGCGCCAGCAGCTTGACCCAGGCCACAGATACGCAGTATTTT. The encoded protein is CASSLTQATDTQYF.

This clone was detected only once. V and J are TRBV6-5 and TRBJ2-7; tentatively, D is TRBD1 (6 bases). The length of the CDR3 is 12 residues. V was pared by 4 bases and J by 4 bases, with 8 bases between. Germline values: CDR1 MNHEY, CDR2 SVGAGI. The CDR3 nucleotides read TGTGCCAGCAGTTTCAGGGGTTACGAGCAGTACTTC. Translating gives CASSFRGYEQYF.

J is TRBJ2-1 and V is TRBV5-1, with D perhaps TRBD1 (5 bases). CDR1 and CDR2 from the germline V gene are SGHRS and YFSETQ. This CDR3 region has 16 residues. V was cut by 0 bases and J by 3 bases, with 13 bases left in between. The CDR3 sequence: CASSLARETVYNEQFF. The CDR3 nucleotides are TGCGCCAGCAGCTTGGCCCGAGAGACAGTCTACAATGAGCAGTTCTTC. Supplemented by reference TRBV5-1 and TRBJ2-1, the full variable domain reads KAGVTQTPRYLIKTRGQQVTLSCSPISGHRSVSWYQQTPGQGLQFLFEYFSETQRNKGNFPGRFSGRQFSNSRSEMNVSTLELGDSALYLCASSLARETVYNEQFFGPGTRLTVL.

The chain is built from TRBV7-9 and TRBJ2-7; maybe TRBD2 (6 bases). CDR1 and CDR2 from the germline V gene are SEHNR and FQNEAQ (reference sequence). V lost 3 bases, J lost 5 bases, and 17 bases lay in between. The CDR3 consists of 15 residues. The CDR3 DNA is TGTGCCAGCAGCTTCGCCGGGGCGGGGAACGACGAGCAGTACTTC. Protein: CASSFAGAGNDEQYF.

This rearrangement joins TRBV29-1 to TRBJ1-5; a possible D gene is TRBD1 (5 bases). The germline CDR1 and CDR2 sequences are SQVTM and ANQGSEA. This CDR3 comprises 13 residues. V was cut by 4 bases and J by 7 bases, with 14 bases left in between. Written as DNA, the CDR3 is TGCAGCGTTGGGGCGGGGGGTCAACAGCCCCAGCATTTT. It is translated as CSVGAGGQQPQHF.

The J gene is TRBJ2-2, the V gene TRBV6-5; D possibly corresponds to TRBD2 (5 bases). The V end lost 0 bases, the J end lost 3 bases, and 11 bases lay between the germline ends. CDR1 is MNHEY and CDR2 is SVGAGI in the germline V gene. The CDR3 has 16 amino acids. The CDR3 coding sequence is TGTGCCAGCAGTTACTCGGGAGTTGACCACACCGGGGAGCTGTTTTTT. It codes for CASSYSGVDHTGELFF.

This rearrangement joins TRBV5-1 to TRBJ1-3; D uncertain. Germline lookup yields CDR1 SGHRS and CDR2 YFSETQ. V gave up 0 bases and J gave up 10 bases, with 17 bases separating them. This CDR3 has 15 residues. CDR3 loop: CASSLGPSGSGTIYF. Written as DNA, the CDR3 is TGCGCCAGCAGCTTGGGGCCATCGGGGTCCGGGACCATATATTTT.

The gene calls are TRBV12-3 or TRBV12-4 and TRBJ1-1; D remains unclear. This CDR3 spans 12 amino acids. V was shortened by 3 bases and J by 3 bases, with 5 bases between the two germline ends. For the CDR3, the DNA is TGTGCCAGCAGTTTCTACGACACTGAAGCTTTCTTT. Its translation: CASSFYDTEAFF.

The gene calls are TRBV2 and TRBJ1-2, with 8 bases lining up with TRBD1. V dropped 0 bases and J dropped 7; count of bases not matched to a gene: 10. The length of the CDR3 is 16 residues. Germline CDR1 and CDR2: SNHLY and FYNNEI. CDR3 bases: TGTGCCAGCAGTGAAGCGCTTCACAGGGGGGGTGTTGGCTACACCTTC. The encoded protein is CASSEALHRGGVGYTF. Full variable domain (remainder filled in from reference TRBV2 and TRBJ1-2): EPEVTQTPSHQVTQMGQEVILRCVPISNHLYFYWYRQILGQKVEFLVSFYNNEISEKSEIFDDQFSVERPDGSNFTLKIRSTKLEDSAMYFCASSEALHRGGVGYTFGSGTRLTVV.

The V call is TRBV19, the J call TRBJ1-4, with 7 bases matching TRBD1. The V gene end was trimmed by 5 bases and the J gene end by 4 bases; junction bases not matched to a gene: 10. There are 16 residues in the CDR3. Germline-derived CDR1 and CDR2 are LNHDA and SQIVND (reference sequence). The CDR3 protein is CASSSPAGGVNEKLFF. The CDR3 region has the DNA TGTGCCAGTAGTTCCCCCGCAGGGGGTGTTAATGAAAAACTGTTTTTT.

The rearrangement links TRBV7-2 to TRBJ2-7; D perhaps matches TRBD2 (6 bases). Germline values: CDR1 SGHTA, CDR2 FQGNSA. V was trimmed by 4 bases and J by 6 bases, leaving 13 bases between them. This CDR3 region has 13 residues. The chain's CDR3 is CASSSGLVGEQYF. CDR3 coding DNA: TGTGCCAGCAGCTCGGGACTGGTCGGCGAGCAGTACTTC.

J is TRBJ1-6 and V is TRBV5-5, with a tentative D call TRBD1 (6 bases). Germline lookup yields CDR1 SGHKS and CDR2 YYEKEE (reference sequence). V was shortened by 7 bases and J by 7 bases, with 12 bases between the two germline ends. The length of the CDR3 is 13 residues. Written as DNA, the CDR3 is TGTGCCAGCGGTCAGGGGTCGAATTCACCCCTCCACTTT. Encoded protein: CASGQGSNSPLHF.